This TCR beta chain is drawn from a study of T cells in localized non-small cell lung cancer. Germline lookup yields CDR1 KGHSH and CDR2 LQKENI. The CDR3 extends over 14 amino acids. The V end was cut by 2 bases, the J end by 2 bases, with 9 bases between. Assay used: immunoSEQ multiplex PCR; TCRdb lists only in-frame clones, some missing. The top ten hold more than 6% of the sample, which has around 21,000 clones, about 90% seen once. The receptor was derived from a male donor at least 60 years old with stage I squamous cell lung carcinoma. The material was peripheral blood, obtained before any cancer treatment. V gene TRBV18 combines with J gene TRBJ1-2; unclear D gene. CDR3 loop: CASSPETVNYGYTF. CDR3 coding DNA: TGTGCCAGCTCACCAGAAACAGTAAACTATGGCTACACCTTC.